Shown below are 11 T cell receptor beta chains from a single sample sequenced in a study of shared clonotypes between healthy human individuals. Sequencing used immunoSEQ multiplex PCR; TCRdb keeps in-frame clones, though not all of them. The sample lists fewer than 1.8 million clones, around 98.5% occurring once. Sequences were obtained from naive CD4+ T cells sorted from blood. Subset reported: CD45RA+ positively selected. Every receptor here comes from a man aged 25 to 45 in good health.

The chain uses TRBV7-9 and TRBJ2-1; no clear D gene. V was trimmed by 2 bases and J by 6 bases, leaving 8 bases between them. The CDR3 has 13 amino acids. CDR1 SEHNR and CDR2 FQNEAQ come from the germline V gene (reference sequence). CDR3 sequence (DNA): TGTGCCAGCAGCTTAAACCCCTCCAATGAGCAGTTCTTC. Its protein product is CASSLNPSNEQFF. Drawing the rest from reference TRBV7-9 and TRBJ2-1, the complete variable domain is DTGVSQNPRHKITKRGQNVTFRCDPISEHNRLYWYRQTLGQGPEFLTYFQNEAQLEKSRLLSDRFSAERPKGSFSTLEIQRTEQGDSAMYLCASSLNPSNEQFFGPGTRLTVL.

Here the CDR3 reads CATAGIWGSSGANVLTF. The CDR3 DNA reads as TGTGCCACCGCGGGGATTTGGGGGAGCTCTGGGGCCAACGTCCTGACTTTC. The chain joins TRBV15 to TRBJ2-6, with D maybe TRBD2 (6 bases). Deletions cut 8 bases from V and 0 bases from J, with 17 bases between. Looked up from germline, CDR1 is LNHNV and CDR2 is YYDKDF (reference sequence). The CDR3 contains 17 residues. The variable domain in full, with the rest retrieved from reference TRBV15 and TRBJ2-6, is DAMVIQNPRYQVTQFGKPVTLSCSQTLNHNVMYWYQQKSSQAPKLLFHYYDKDFNNEADTPDNFQSRRPNTSFCFLDIRSPGLGDTAMYLCATAGIWGSSGANVLTFGAGSRLTVL.

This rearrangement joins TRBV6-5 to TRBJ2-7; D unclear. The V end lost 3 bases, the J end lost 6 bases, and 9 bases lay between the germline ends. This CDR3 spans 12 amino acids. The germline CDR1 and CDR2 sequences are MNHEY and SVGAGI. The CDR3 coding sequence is TGTGCCAGCAGTTATGTGGGCGCCGAGCAGTACTTC. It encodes CASSYVGAEQYF.

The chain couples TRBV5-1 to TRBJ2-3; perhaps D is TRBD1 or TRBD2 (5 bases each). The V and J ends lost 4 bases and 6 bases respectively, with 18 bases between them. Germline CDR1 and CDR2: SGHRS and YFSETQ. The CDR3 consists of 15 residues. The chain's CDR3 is CASSRDRDGVDTQYF. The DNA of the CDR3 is TGCGCCAGCAGCCGAGACCGGGACGGTGTGGATACGCAGTATTTT.

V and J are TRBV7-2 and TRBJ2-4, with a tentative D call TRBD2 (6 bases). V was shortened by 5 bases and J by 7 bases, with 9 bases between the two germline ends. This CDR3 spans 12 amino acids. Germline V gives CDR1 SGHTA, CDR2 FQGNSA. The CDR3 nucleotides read TGTGCCAGCAGCGTGGCGGGGAACATTCAGTACTTC. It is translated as CASSVAGNIQYF.

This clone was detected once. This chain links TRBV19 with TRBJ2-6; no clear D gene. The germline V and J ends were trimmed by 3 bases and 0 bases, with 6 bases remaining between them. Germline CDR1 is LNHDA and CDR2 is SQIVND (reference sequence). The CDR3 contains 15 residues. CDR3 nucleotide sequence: TGTGCCAGTAGTATCACCAGCTCTGGGGCCAACGTCCTGACTTTC. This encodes CASSITSSGANVLTF.

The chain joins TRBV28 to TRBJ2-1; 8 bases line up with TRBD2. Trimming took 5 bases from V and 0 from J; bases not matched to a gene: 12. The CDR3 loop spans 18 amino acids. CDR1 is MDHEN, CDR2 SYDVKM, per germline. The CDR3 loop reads CASSPYFQRGSSYNEQFF. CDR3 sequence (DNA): TGTGCCAGCAGTCCATATTTTCAGCGGGGGAGCTCCTACAATGAGCAGTTCTTC.

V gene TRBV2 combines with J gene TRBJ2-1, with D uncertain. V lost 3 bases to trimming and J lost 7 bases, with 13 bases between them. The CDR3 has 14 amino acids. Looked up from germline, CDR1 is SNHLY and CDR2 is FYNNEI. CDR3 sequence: CASSEDDPWNEQFF. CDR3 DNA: TGTGCCAGCAGTGAGGACGACCCCTGGAATGAGCAGTTCTTC.

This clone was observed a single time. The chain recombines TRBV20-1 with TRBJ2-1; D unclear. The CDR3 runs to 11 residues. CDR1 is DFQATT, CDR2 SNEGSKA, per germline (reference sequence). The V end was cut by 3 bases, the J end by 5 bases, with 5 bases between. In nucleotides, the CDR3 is TGCAGTGCTAGTGCGGACAATGAGCAGTTCTTC. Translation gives CSASADNEQFF.

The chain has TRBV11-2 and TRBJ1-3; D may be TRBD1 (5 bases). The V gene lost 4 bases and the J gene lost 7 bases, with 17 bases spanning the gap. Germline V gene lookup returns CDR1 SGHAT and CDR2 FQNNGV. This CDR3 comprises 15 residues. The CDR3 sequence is CASSSGDALWNTIYF. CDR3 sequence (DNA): TGTGCCAGCAGCTCCGGGGACGCCCTATGGAACACCATATATTTT.

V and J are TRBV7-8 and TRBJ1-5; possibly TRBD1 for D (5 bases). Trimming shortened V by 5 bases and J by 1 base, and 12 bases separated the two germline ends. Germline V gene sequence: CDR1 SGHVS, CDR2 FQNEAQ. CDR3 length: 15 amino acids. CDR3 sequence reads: CASSLGGLSNQPQHF. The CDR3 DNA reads TGTGCCAGCAGCCTCGGGGGGTTAAGCAATCAGCCCCAGCATTTT.